Below are 9 T cell receptor beta chains sequenced from a single sample in a study of low-dose radiotherapy and immunotherapy resistance in tumors. Gene-specific TRAV and TRBV primers were used for first-strand cDNA, covering alpha and beta chains. TCRs were put through around 20 PCR cycles of amplification with Phusion. A constant-region primer and the V-primer adapter served as the primer pair. TCRdb redid the calling of the reads with MiXCR, one entry per CDR3 protein. The sample records about 11,000 distinct CDR3 sequences, 51% being singletons. The receptors originated from a human donor with advanced metastatic prostate, ovarian, gallbladder or colorectal cancer (not recorded which). This table probably holds off-target reads from a library built for another chain.

The chain is built from TRBV3-1 and TRBJ2-1, with unresolved D. V shed 5 bases and J shed 7 bases, with 12 bases lying between them. The CDR3 loop spans 13 amino acids. Per the germline V gene, CDR1 is LGHDT and CDR2 is YNNKEL (reference sequence). CDR3: CASSSPLGNEQFF. The CDR3 region has the DNA TGTGCCAGCAGCTCCCCCCTGGGGAATGAGCAGTTCTTC.

The chain carries TRBV14 and TRBJ2-2; 9 bases are shared with TRBD2. This CDR3 comprises 16 residues. Germline V gene data show CDR1 as SGHDN and CDR2 as FVKESK. After removal of 3 bases from V and 6 bases from J, the junction contained 8 bases not matched to a gene. CDR3 coding DNA: TGTGCCAGCAGCCAGGCCGGGACTAGCTTTGCCGGGGAGCTGTTTTTT. Translation gives CASSQAGTSFAGELFF.

The chain is built from TRBV12-3 or TRBV12-4 and TRBJ2-1; D is possibly TRBD1 or TRBD2 (6 bases each). V lost 7 bases to trimming and J lost 4 bases, with 17 bases between them. This CDR3 contains 15 residues. CDR3 bases: TGTGCCAGCAACCAAGGGGGGTTCGGGTACAATGAGCAGTTCTTC. Translated, it gives CASNQGGFGYNEQFF.

Only a few counts were recorded for this clonotype. The genes are TRBV30 and TRBJ2-7, with TRBD1 matching 9 bases. Germline V gives CDR1 GTSNPN, CDR2 SVGIG (reference sequence). CDR3 size: 15 residues. V was clipped by 2 bases and J by 3 bases; unmatched bases: 8. CDR3 nucleotides: TGTGCCTGGAGTACCGGGACAGGGTACAACTACGAGCAGTACTTC. It yields the protein CAWSTGTGYNYEQYF.

J is TRBJ2-1 and V is TRBV7-6, with 9 bases that match TRBD1. The germline V gene encodes CDR1 SGHVS and CDR2 FNYEAQ. This CDR3 spans 14 amino acids. V lost 5 bases and J lost 6; bases outside the gene matches: 5. The CDR3 sequence: CASSLRDRVNEQFF. DNA of the CDR3: TGTGCCAGCAGCCTCCGGGACAGGGTCAATGAGCAGTTCTTC.

To note about this clonotype: A read error may produce the germline difference seen at one junction end. The chain is built from TRBV5-1 and TRBJ2-2; no reliable D call. CDR3 length equals 14 residues. The germline V gene has CDR1 SGHRS and CDR2 YFSETQ. Written as DNA, the CDR3 is TGTGCCAGCAGCTTGGGATGGGGTACCGGGGAGCTGTTTTTT. This encodes CASSLGWGTGELFF.

This rearrangement joins TRBV5-1 to TRBJ2-2; a weak D match, TRBD1 (6 bases). The CDR3 is 13 amino acids. V was trimmed by 2 bases and J by 6 bases, leaving 8 bases between them. CDR1 is SGHRS and CDR2 is YFSETQ in the germline V gene. This chain's CDR3 is CASSLQGSGELFF. The DNA for the CDR3 is TGCGCCAGCAGCTTACAGGGTTCCGGGGAGCTGTTTTTT.

The V call is TRBV7-8, the J call TRBJ2-1; 11 bases are shared with TRBD2. Germline V gene lookup returns CDR1 SGHVS and CDR2 FQNEAQ. The CDR3 runs 15 residues. V shed 5 bases, J shed 8 bases, and the junction held 8 bases outside the gene matches. The CDR3 spells CASSLTSGRSDEQFF. DNA for the CDR3: TGTGCCAGCAGCCTTACTAGCGGGAGAAGCGATGAGCAGTTCTTC.

The rearrangement links TRBV5-1 to TRBJ1-1, with 7 positions matching TRBD1. V lost 3 bases and J lost 0; bases outside the gene matches: 5. This CDR3 region has 15 residues. Germline V gene data show CDR1 as SGHRS and CDR2 as YFSETQ. CDR3: CASSSGQPLNTEAFF. Here the CDR3 DNA reads TGCGCCAGCAGCTCGGGACAGCCTTTGAACACTGAAGCTTTCTTT.